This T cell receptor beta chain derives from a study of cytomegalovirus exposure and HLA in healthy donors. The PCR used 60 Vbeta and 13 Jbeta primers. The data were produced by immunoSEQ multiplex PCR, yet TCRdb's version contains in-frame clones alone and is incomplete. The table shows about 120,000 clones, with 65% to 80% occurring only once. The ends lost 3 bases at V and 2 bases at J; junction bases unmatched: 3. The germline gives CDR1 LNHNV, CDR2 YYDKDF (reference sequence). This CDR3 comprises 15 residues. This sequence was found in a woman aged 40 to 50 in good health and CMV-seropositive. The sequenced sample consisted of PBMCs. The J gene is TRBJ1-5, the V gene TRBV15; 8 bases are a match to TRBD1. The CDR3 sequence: CATSRGQEGNQPQHF. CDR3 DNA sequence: TGTGCCACCAGCAGGGGACAGGAGGGCAATCAGCCCCAGCATTTT.